Each of the 9 T cell receptor beta chains below was sequenced from the same sample in a study of a mutant IDH1 vaccine in newly diagnosed glioma. Their specific antigens are unknown. The time point was: week 11, during vaccination. Vaccine doses each comprised 300 ug of mutant IDH1 20-mer peptide, with topical imiquimod. This table comes from immunoSEQ multiplex PCR, and its TCRdb copy is limited to in-frame clones, with some not included. The sample holds about 36,000 clones, about 80% seen once. The specimen was peripheral blood mononuclear cells (PBMCs), collected from a glioma patient whose treatment included an IDH1 peptide vaccine. The receptors derive from a woman younger than 45 with glioma. Some clones in this sample may be carry-over from other donors' samples.

The V and J genes are TRBV5-1 and TRBJ2-7, with D possibly being TRBD2 (5 bases). CDR3 size: 13 residues. Trimming took off 4 bases at V and 4 bases at J, with 12 bases between the two ends. Germline loops: CDR1 SGHRS, CDR2 YFSETQ. The CDR3 DNA sequence: TGCGCCAGCAGCCCCCGGGATATATACGAGCAGTACTTC. Amino acid sequence: CASSPRDIYEQYF.

A few counts support this clone. The chain joins TRBV11-3 to TRBJ1-5; 9 bases agree with TRBD1. This CDR3 is built from 14 residues. V shed 5 bases and J 7 bases; nucleotides not matched to a gene: 6. The germline CDR1 and CDR2 sequences are SGHNT and YENEEA. The CDR3 region has the DNA TGTGCCAGCAGCCCCCGACAGGGGGGACAGCCCCAGCATTTT. Translated, it gives CASSPRQGGQPQHF.

The chain recombines TRBV6-1 with TRBJ1-2; no firm D call. Germline V gene lookup returns CDR1 MNHNS and CDR2 SASEGT. This CDR3 spans 15 amino acids. The V and J ends lost 3 bases and 6 bases respectively, with 17 bases between them. CDR3 in amino acids: CASSDHGRYIDGYTF. For the CDR3, the DNA is TGTGCCAGCAGTGACCATGGTCGGTATATAGATGGCTACACCTTC.

This clone was recorded once. The V gene is TRBV9, the J gene TRBJ1-1; D is ambiguous. Germline V gene data show CDR1 as SGDLS and CDR2 as YYNGEE. There are 14 residues in the CDR3. Trimming removed 1 base at V and 2 bases at J, with 9 bases between. CDR3 protein: CASSVQDGNTEAFF. The CDR3 coding sequence is TGTGCCAGCAGCGTACAGGATGGTAACACTGAAGCTTTCTTT.

The chain recombines TRBV12-5 with TRBJ2-1, with 11 bases aligning to TRBD2. CDR1 is LGHNT, CDR2 FRNRAP, per germline. Trimming cost V 6 bases and J 4 bases; bases outside gene matches: 8. This CDR3 contains 16 residues. This CDR3 is CASGFTIAGGYNEQFF. CDR3 coding DNA: TGTGCTAGTGGCTTTACAATAGCGGGAGGGTACAATGAGCAGTTCTTC.

The V and J genes are TRBV6-6 and TRBJ2-3; D could derive from TRBD1 or TRBD2 (5 bases each). The V end was cut by 5 bases, the J end by 4 bases, with 13 bases between. The germline V gene has CDR1 MNHNY and CDR2 SVGAGI (reference sequence). This CDR3 has 14 residues. CDR3 DNA sequence: TGTGCCAGCAGTACCCTCCGGGGCTCAGATACGCAGTATTTT. It specifies CASSTLRGSDTQYF.

The chain is built from TRBV10-3 and TRBJ2-7; D unclear. CDR3 size: 13 residues. Trimming pared 6 bases from V and 6 bases from J, leaving 15 bases between. The V gene's germline CDR1 is ENHRY and CDR2 SYGVKD. CDR3 loop: CAIRGHGEGEQYF. In nucleotides, the CDR3 is TGTGCCATCAGGGGTCATGGGGAAGGCGAGCAGTACTTC.

This clone was counted only a few times. J is TRBJ1-1 and V is TRBV2, with a possible D match to TRBD1 (6 bases). Trimming removed 10 bases from V and 3 bases from J, with 15 bases in between. In germline, CDR1 is SNHLY, CDR2 FYNNEI. This CDR3 has 13 amino acids. The CDR3 region is CATASDSHTEAFF. CDR3 DNA sequence: TGTGCCACAGCCTCGGACAGCCACACTGAAGCTTTCTTT.

This sequence joins TRBV7-6 and TRBJ2-2; D call uncertain. Trimming removed 6 bases from V and 0 bases from J, with 14 bases in between. Germline V gene sequence: CDR1 SGHVS, CDR2 FNYEAQ. CDR3 size: 16 residues. CDR3 in amino acids: CASSSREKPNTGELFF. DNA for the CDR3: TGTGCCAGCAGTTCCCGAGAGAAACCGAACACCGGGGAGCTGTTTTTT.